These T cell receptor beta chains were read from a single sample in a study of T cell responses to AZD1222 COVID-19 vaccine. The data were produced by immunoSEQ multiplex PCR, yet TCRdb's version contains in-frame clones alone and is incomplete. This table has around 85,000 clones, 86% appearing once. The sample here was peripheral blood, taken on day 0 of AZD1222 vaccination. Every receptor here comes from an adult in good health. The CDR3 runs from the conserved cysteine through the conserved F or W. Each record gives: D gene, V gene, CDR3 length, J gene, clone size, CDR3 protein, CDR3 DNA. The D gene is left open where the match is weak. Clone size appears in some rows only: once, few, many, or a class for an expanded clone.

D gene: TRBD2; V gene: TRBV5-1; CDR3 length: 15; J gene: TRBJ2-1; clone size: .; CDR3 protein: CASSETGLESGEQFF; CDR3 DNA: TGCGCCAGCAGCGAAACGGGACTAGAGTCCGGTGAGCAGTTCTTC
D gene: TRBD1; V gene: TRBV5-5; CDR3 length: 13; J gene: TRBJ2-5; clone size: .; CDR3 protein: CASSGTGSETQYF; CDR3 DNA: TGTGCCAGCAGTGGGACAGGCTCCGAGACCCAGTACTTC
D gene: .; V gene: TRBV4-1; CDR3 length: 17; J gene: TRBJ1-4; clone size: few; CDR3 protein: CASSPLQSGPANEKLFF; CDR3 DNA: TGCGCCAGCAGCCCCCTTCAGTCGGGGCCGGCTAATGAAAAACTGTTTTTT
D gene: TRBD2; V gene: TRBV19; CDR3 length: 17; J gene: TRBJ2-3; clone size: .; CDR3 protein: CASRRKLSGGLSDTQYF; CDR3 DNA: TGTGCCAGTAGGCGCAAACTTAGCGGGGGCCTGTCAGATACGCAGTATTTT
D gene: .; V gene: TRBV11-2; CDR3 length: 15; J gene: TRBJ2-7; clone size: .; CDR3 protein: CASSLDRAGSYEQYF; CDR3 DNA: TGTGCCAGCAGCTTAGATCGGGCAGGGTCGTACGAGCAGTACTTC
D gene: .; V gene: TRBV3-1/TRBV3-2; CDR3 length: 14; J gene: TRBJ2-5; clone size: .; CDR3 protein: CASSQGSGMETQYF; CDR3 DNA: TGTGCCAGCAGCCAAGGCTCGGGGATGGAGACCCAGTACTTC
D gene: .; V gene: TRBV30; CDR3 length: 13; J gene: TRBJ1-1; clone size: .; CDR3 protein: CAWNRDTSTEAFF; CDR3 DNA: TGTGCCTGGAACAGGGACACCAGTACTGAAGCTTTCTTT
D gene: TRBD1; V gene: TRBV27; CDR3 length: 14; J gene: TRBJ1-1; clone size: .; CDR3 protein: CASTRTGRGTEAFF; CDR3 DNA: TGTGCCAGCACCCGGACAGGGAGGGGGACTGAAGCTTTCTTT
D gene: .; V gene: TRBV4-1; CDR3 length: 12; J gene: TRBJ1-6; clone size: .; CDR3 protein: CASSQESSPLHF; CDR3 DNA: TGCGCCAGCAGCCAAGAAAGTTCACCCCTCCACTTT
D gene: TRBD1; V gene: TRBV19; CDR3 length: 16; J gene: TRBJ1-4; clone size: .; CDR3 protein: CASSINRGATNEKLFF; CDR3 DNA: TGTGCCAGTAGTATCAACAGGGGTGCAACTAATGAAAAACTGTTTTTT
D gene: .; V gene: TRBV30; CDR3 length: 11; J gene: TRBJ2-7; clone size: .; CDR3 protein: CAWTTGYEQYF; CDR3 DNA: TGTGCCTGGACAACAGGGTACGAGCAGTACTTC
D gene: .; V gene: TRBV5-1; CDR3 length: 12; J gene: TRBJ2-5; clone size: .; CDR3 protein: CASRTQQETQYF; CDR3 DNA: TGCGCCAGCAGGACTCAGCAAGAGACCCAGTACTTC
D gene: .; V gene: TRBV2; CDR3 length: 13; J gene: TRBJ2-5; clone size: .; CDR3 protein: CASSVDGQETQYF; CDR3 DNA: TGTGCCAGCAGCGTGGACGGTCAAGAGACCCAGTACTTC
D gene: .; V gene: TRBV10-1; CDR3 length: 15; J gene: TRBJ1-2; clone size: .; CDR3 protein: CASSESAPSRSGYTF; CDR3 DNA: TGCGCCAGCAGTGAGTCGGCCCCCTCGCGCAGTGGCTACACCTTC
D gene: .; V gene: TRBV20-1; CDR3 length: 10; J gene: TRBJ2-1; clone size: .; CDR3 protein: CSAMSNEQFF; CDR3 DNA: TGCAGTGCAATGTCCAATGAGCAGTTCTTC
D gene: TRBD1; V gene: TRBV7-8; CDR3 length: 15; J gene: TRBJ1-4; clone size: .; CDR3 protein: CASSLVRGRPEKLFF; CDR3 DNA: TGTGCCAGCAGCCTTGTCAGGGGGCGTCCAGAAAAACTGTTTTTT
D gene: .; V gene: TRBV2; CDR3 length: 14; J gene: TRBJ2-1; clone size: .; CDR3 protein: CASSDRRGYNEQFF; CDR3 DNA: TGTGCCAGCAGTGACAGGCGAGGGTACAATGAGCAGTTCTTC
D gene: .; V gene: TRBV12-3/TRBV12-4; CDR3 length: 13; J gene: TRBJ1-2; clone size: .; CDR3 protein: CASARRGDYGYTF; CDR3 DNA: TGTGCCAGCGCCCGAAGGGGCGACTATGGCTACACCTTC
D gene: TRBD1; V gene: TRBV18; CDR3 length: 15; J gene: TRBJ1-6; clone size: .; CDR3 protein: CASSRDRGGDSPLHF; CDR3 DNA: TGTGCCAGCTCACGGGACAGGGGAGGAGATTCACCCCTCCACTTT
D gene: TRBD2; V gene: TRBV4-1; CDR3 length: 18; J gene: TRBJ2-1; clone size: .; CDR3 protein: CASSHPGGTHNYYNEQFF; CDR3 DNA: TGCGCCAGCAGCCACCCCGGGGGGACCCATAACTACTACAATGAGCAGTTCTTC
D gene: .; V gene: TRBV11-1; CDR3 length: 13; J gene: TRBJ2-4; clone size: .; CDR3 protein: CASSLISSNIQYF; CDR3 DNA: TGTGCCAGCAGCCTCATTAGTTCGAACATTCAGTACTTC
D gene: .; V gene: TRBV28; CDR3 length: 15; J gene: TRBJ2-7; clone size: .; CDR3 protein: CAIKGSGQNSGEQYF; CDR3 DNA: TGTGCCATCAAGGGGTCAGGTCAAAACTCCGGCGAGCAGTACTTC